The 18 T cell receptor beta chains below come from one sample, sequenced in a study of blood T cell repertoires in COVID-19. Libraries were prepared by immunoSEQ multiplex PCR; TCRdb keeps only in-frame clonotypes and omits some of them. The repertoire consists of a few hundred thousand clones, with roughly 89% occurring once and the leading ten covering around 3%. The sample comprised peripheral blood. The receptors derive from a woman between 25 and 40 years old with active or convalescent COVID-19.

On this clone itself: The junction shows a germline mismatch at one end, possibly a read error. The J gene is TRBJ2-5, the V gene TRBV7-7; D possibly corresponds to TRBD1 (7 bases). In germline, CDR1 is SSHAT, CDR2 FNYEAQ (reference sequence). CDR3 length: 16 amino acids. Here the CDR3 DNA reads TGTGCTAGCAGCTTAGGAGGGGGCGCTTTCCAAGAGACCCAGTACTTC. It codes for CASSLGGGAFQETQYF.

The chain is built from TRBV7-9 and TRBJ1-2; no firm D call. Germline values: CDR1 SEHNR, CDR2 FQNEAQ (reference sequence). Deletions cut 5 bases from V and 4 bases from J, with 11 bases between. The length of the CDR3 is 13 residues. CDR3 sequence (DNA): TGTGCCAGCAGCCGTAGACAAGGCTATGGCTACACCTTC. This encodes CASSRRQGYGYTF.

The rearrangement uses TRBV10-3 and TRBJ1-1; 9 bases are shared with TRBD1. The ends lost 6 bases at V and 7 bases at J; junction bases unmatched: 6. This CDR3 has 13 amino acids. From germline, CDR1 is ENHRY and CDR2 SYGVKD. CDR3 DNA: TGTGCCATCAGCCCGACAGGGGGTTTTGAAGCTTTCTTT. Protein sequence: CAISPTGGFEAFF.

This chain uses TRBV10-3 with TRBJ1-1; 9 nucleotides align to TRBD1. With 8 bases clipped from V and 5 bases from J, the junction kept 6 bases outside the gene matches. Germline-derived CDR1 and CDR2 are ENHRY and SYGVKD. This CDR3 is 13 amino acids long. The CDR3 DNA follows: TGTGCCATCGGGGGGACAGGGAATACTGAAGCTTTCTTT. Encoded protein: CAIGGTGNTEAFF.

The V call is TRBV30, the J call TRBJ2-2; D gene unclear. Germline V lookup: CDR1 GTSNPN, CDR2 SVGIG (reference sequence). This CDR3 is built from 13 residues. Trimming removed 2 bases from V and 6 bases from J, with 10 bases in between. CDR3 sequence: CAWSRVESGELFF. The CDR3 DNA sequence: TGTGCCTGGAGTCGGGTGGAGTCCGGGGAGCTGTTTTTT.

The chain has TRBV5-5 and TRBJ1-5; tentatively, D is TRBD1 (6 bases). The CDR3 consists of 15 residues. The V end lost 7 bases, the J end lost 0 bases, and 14 bases lay between the germline ends. Per germline, CDR1 SGHKS and CDR2 YYEKEE (reference sequence). CDR3: CASHPGTLSNQPQHF. The CDR3 region has the DNA TGTGCCAGCCACCCCGGGACACTTAGCAATCAGCCCCAGCATTTT.

This clone appeared a single time. V gene TRBV27 combines with J gene TRBJ2-2, with 10 bases that match TRBD2. This CDR3 contains 17 residues. Germline loops: CDR1 MNHEY, CDR2 SMNVEV (reference sequence). V lost 2 bases and J lost 4; bases outside the gene matches: 7. CDR3 protein: CASSLLAGASGTGELFF. Written as DNA, the CDR3 is TGTGCCAGCAGTTTACTAGCGGGGGCCTCGGGCACCGGGGAGCTGTTTTTT.

This chain joins TRBV5-1 and TRBJ1-4; unclear D gene. Trimming took 0 bases from V and 8 from J, leaving 11 bases between them. Germline V gene sequence: CDR1 SGHRS, CDR2 YFSETQ. The CDR3 contains 14 residues. In DNA form, the CDR3 reads TGCGCCAGCAGCTTGGGAATGAGGGAGGAAAAACTGTTTTTT. This encodes CASSLGMREEKLFF.

This chain links TRBV4-2 with TRBJ1-4; TRBD1 matches 7 bases. The V segment lost 3 bases and the J segment 5 bases; nucleotides outside the gene matches: 9. Germline V gene data show CDR1 as LGHNA and CDR2 as YNFKEQ. There are 16 residues in the CDR3. CDR3 DNA: TGTGCCAGCAGCCAGCTTCGGGACAGTGGAAATGAAAAACTGTTTTTT. Amino acids: CASSQLRDSGNEKLFF.

The chain uses TRBV2 and TRBJ1-2, with TRBD1 as a possible D gene (6 bases). The V end lost 2 bases, the J end lost 4 bases, and 11 bases lay between the germline ends. In germline, CDR1 is SNHLY, CDR2 FYNNEI. The CDR3 is made up of 14 amino acids. The CDR3 region is CASSERGAGYGYTF. The CDR3 coding sequence is TGTGCCAGCAGTGAACGGGGGGCAGGCTATGGCTACACCTTC.

This chain connects TRBV6-5 to TRBJ2-1; 10 nucleotides align to TRBD1. J lost 6 bases, V lost 6 bases, and 5 bases had no gene match. The CDR3 contains 14 residues. From germline, CDR1 is MNHEY and CDR2 SVGAGI. CDR3 in amino acids: CASRTGGMVNEQFF. The CDR3 nucleotides read TGTGCCAGCAGGACAGGGGGCATGGTCAATGAGCAGTTCTTC.

The rearrangement links TRBV7-4 to TRBJ1-3; 7 bases agree with TRBD1. V was clipped by 1 base and J by 0 bases; unmatched bases: 12. Germline V lookup: CDR1 SGHVT, CDR2 SQSDAQ. The CDR3 length is 19 residues. CDR3 sequence: CASSLVEGQKLSSGNTIYF. CDR3 DNA: TGTGCCAGCAGCTTAGTAGAGGGACAGAAACTTTCCTCTGGAAACACCATATATTTT.

The V call is TRBV24-1, the J call TRBJ2-1; D is undetermined. In germline, CDR1 is KGHDR, CDR2 SFDVKD. Trimming removed 4 bases from V and 0 bases from J, with 12 bases in between. CDR3 length: 16 residues. Here the CDR3 DNA reads TGTGCCACCAGTGAGGCTAGTGCTAGCTCCTACAATGAGCAGTTCTTC. Residues: CATSEASASSYNEQFF.

V gene TRBV10-3 combines with J gene TRBJ2-3; unclear D gene. CDR1 is ENHRY, CDR2 SYGVKD, per germline. The CDR3 is made up of 12 amino acids. Trimming stripped 11 bases from V and 2 bases from J, with 11 bases between. CDR3 sequence reads: CASSENTDTQYF. The CDR3 nucleotides are TGTGCCTCCAGCGAGAACACAGATACGCAGTATTTT.

CDR3 in amino acids: CARTAGGGMPAYNEQFF. The CDR3 bases are TGTGCCAGAACGGCGGGGGGAGGCATGCCTGCATACAATGAGCAGTTCTTC. The chain is built from TRBV2 and TRBJ2-1; TRBD2 matches at 8 bases. The germline gives CDR1 SNHLY, CDR2 FYNNEI. The CDR3 sequence is 17 residues long. V lost 9 bases to trimming and J lost 4 bases; unmatched junction nucleotides: 17.

This sequence joins TRBV19 and TRBJ2-2; 11 positions match TRBD1. Germline loops: CDR1 LNHDA, CDR2 SQIVND (reference sequence). J lost 1 base, V lost 5 bases, and 9 bases had no gene match. This CDR3 region has 18 residues. This CDR3 is CASSLRGQGALNTGELFF. CDR3 bases: TGTGCCAGTAGTCTTCGAGGACAGGGGGCATTGAACACCGGGGAGCTGTTTTTT.

V is TRBV6-5 and J is TRBJ2-5; 7 nucleotides line up with TRBD1. Germline CDR1 is MNHEY and CDR2 is SVGAGI. The CDR3 length is 14 residues. Germline trimming cut 4 bases from V and 1 base from J; bases unmatched to any gene: 3. The CDR3 sequence is CASSSTGSQETQYF. The CDR3 DNA reads as TGTGCCAGCAGTTCGACAGGGAGCCAAGAGACCCAGTACTTC.

The chain has TRBV29-1 and TRBJ2-7; the match to TRBD1 covers 7 bases. Trimming cost V 5 bases and J 3 bases; bases outside gene matches: 7. Germline-derived CDR1 and CDR2 are SQVTM and ANQGSEA. CDR3 length: 13 residues. In DNA, the CDR3 is TGCAGCGTTTTAGACAGGGTAGGCTACGAGCAGTACTTC. Translated: CSVLDRVGYEQYF.